The 5 T cell receptor beta chains presented below share a single source sample, sequenced in a study of OX40 agonist ivuxolimab in advanced cancers. The table came from immunoSEQ multiplex PCR; TCRdb's copy has only in-frame clones and leaves some out. The sample yields tens of thousands of clones, approximately 84% seen once. Specimen: CD4+ or CD8+ T cells sorted from blood, collected in a trial of the OX40 agonist ivuxolimab. These receptors were collected from an adult with an advanced solid tumor such as melanoma, head and neck, liver or kidney cancer.

This clone was detected a few times. The chain has TRBV6-1 and TRBJ2-4, with D perhaps given as TRBD1 or TRBD2 (6 bases each). From germline, CDR1 is MNHNS and CDR2 SASEGT. Trimming took off 10 bases at V and 7 bases at J, with 17 bases between the two ends. CDR3 length equals 13 residues. The CDR3 region is CAILGQGRNIQYF. CDR3 sequence (DNA): TGTGCCATTTTGGGGCAGGGGAGGAACATTCAGTACTTC.

The chain employs TRBV4-1 and TRBJ2-3; maybe TRBD2 (5 bases). Trimming stripped 2 bases from V and 3 bases from J, with 12 bases between. This CDR3 is 15 amino acids long. Germline V gene lookup returns CDR1 MGHRA and CDR2 YSYEKL. This CDR3 reads CASSQRTLGTDTQYF. The CDR3, as DNA: TGCGCCAGCAGCCAAAGGACTTTAGGTACAGATACGCAGTATTTT.

The chain recombines TRBV2 with TRBJ2-1; 8 nucleotides align to TRBD2. The CDR3 extends over 15 amino acids. J gave up 0 bases and V 5 bases, and 3 bases lay outside the gene matches. Per germline, CDR1 SNHLY and CDR2 FYNNEI. The CDR3 DNA reads TGTGCCAGCAGTTATAGCGGGAACTCCTACAATGAGCAGTTCTTC. Protein product: CASSYSGNSYNEQFF.

V and J are TRBV10-2 and TRBJ2-3; no reliable D call. This CDR3 comprises 12 residues. CDR1 is WSHSY and CDR2 is SAAADI in the germline V gene. Trimming stripped 4 bases from V and 4 bases from J, with 6 bases between. CDR3: CASSATSDTQYF. As DNA, the CDR3 is TGCGCCAGCAGTGCCACGTCAGATACGCAGTATTTT.

V usage is TRBV5-8 and J usage is TRBJ2-7; maybe TRBD1 (5 bases). The V gene lost 1 base and the J gene lost 4 bases, with 15 bases spanning the gap. Germline loops: CDR1 SGHTS, CDR2 YDEGEE. This CDR3 is built from 15 residues. For the CDR3, the DNA is TGTGCCAGCAGCTTGAGGCCGGACAATGCTTACGAGCAGTACTTC. Translation: CASSLRPDNAYEQYF. The entire variable domain, with the rest obtained from reference TRBV5-8 and TRBJ2-7, is as follows: EAGVTQSPTHLIKTRGQQATLRCSPISGHTSVYWYQQALGLGLQFLLWYDEGEERNRGNFPPRFSGRQFPNYSSELNVNALELEDSALYLCASSLRPDNAYEQYFGPGTRLTVT.